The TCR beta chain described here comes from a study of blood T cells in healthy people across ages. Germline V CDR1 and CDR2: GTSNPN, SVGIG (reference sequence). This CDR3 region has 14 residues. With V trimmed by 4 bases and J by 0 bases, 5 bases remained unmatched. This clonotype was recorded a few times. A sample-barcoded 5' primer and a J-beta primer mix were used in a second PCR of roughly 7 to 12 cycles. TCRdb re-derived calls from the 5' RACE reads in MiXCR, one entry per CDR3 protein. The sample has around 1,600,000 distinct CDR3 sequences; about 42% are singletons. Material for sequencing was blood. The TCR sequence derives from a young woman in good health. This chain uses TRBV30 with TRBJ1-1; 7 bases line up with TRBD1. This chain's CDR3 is CAWTTGQLNTEAFF. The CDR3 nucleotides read TGTGCCTGGACTACGGGACAGCTGAACACTGAAGCTTTCTTT.